What follows are 18 T cell receptor beta chains derived from one specimen sequenced in a study of cytomegalovirus exposure and HLA in healthy donors (dated by TCRdb to about 2017). Receptors were amplified or captured by the immunoSEQ multiplex PCR assay. For the multiplex PCR, a mixture combining 60 forward primers for TCR Vbeta segments and 13 reverse primers for TCR Jbeta segments was used. The clones in this table, taken by TCRdb from immuneACCESS, are in-frame only. Not every clone is retained; where verified, under half of the shortfall comes from an unresolved V gene, and the cause of the rest is unknown. The table for this sample lists approximately 160,000 clones; 65% to 85% of them were counted only once. Over 2.5% of the sample goes to the ten largest clones. Sequenced: PBMCs. All receptors derive from a woman between 40 and 50 years old in good health and CMV-seropositive.

The chain recombines TRBV25-1 with TRBJ2-5; TRBD2 aligns across 10 bases. The J call is uncertain, as TRBJ2-7 better fits the DNA end. The CDR3 has 15 residues. The germline gives CDR1 MGHDK, CDR2 SYGVNS. The DNA for the CDR3 is TGTGCCAGCAGTGAATATACTAGCGGGACCCACGAGCAGTACTTC. It translates to CASSEYTSGTHEQYF.

V gene TRBV4-3 combines with J gene TRBJ2-1; D remains unclear. The CDR3 is made up of 13 amino acids. V lost 1 base and J lost 12, with 13 bases in between. Germline V gene lookup returns CDR1 LGHNA and CDR2 YSLEER. CDR3 sequence reads: CASSQVEREGQFF. Here the CDR3 DNA reads TGCGCCAGCAGCCAAGTGGAGCGCGAAGGGCAGTTCTTC.

The chain is built from TRBV29-1 and TRBJ2-5; maybe TRBD2 (5 bases). This CDR3 spans 13 amino acids. Trimming removed 8 bases at V and 1 base at J, with 14 bases between. The germline V gene has CDR1 SQVTM and CDR2 ANQGSEA. The CDR3 loop is CSTSRGSQETQYF. The CDR3 nucleotides are TGCAGCACCTCACGGGGATCCCAAGAGACCCAGTACTTC.

The chain couples TRBV7-9 to TRBJ2-2, with 13 bases matching TRBD2. The CDR3 is 15 residues long. The germline CDR1 and CDR2 sequences are SEHNR and FQNEAQ (reference sequence). As DNA, the CDR3 is TGTACCACTAGCGGGAGGGCCTTAGACACCGGGGAGCTGTTTTTT. Translated, it gives CTTSGRALDTGELFF.

This chain joins TRBV7-9 and TRBJ2-7; TRBD1 matches 9 bases. This CDR3 spans 14 amino acids. The germline CDR1 and CDR2 sequences are SEHNR and FQNEAQ (reference sequence). Losses at the gene ends were 5 bases for V and 3 bases for J; bases not matched to a gene: 5. The CDR3 region is CASSPGTGFYEQYF. The CDR3 coding sequence is TGTGCCAGCAGCCCCGGGACAGGGTTCTACGAGCAGTACTTC.

The CDR3 loop is CASSGVNTGELFF. In DNA form, the CDR3 reads TGTGCCAGCAGCGGGGTGAACACCGGGGAGCTGTTTTTT. The chain joins TRBV27 to TRBJ2-2; tentatively, D is TRBD2 (5 bases). V lost 6 bases to trimming and J lost 1 base, with 6 bases between them. CDR3 size: 13 residues. Looked up from germline, CDR1 is MNHEY and CDR2 is SMNVEV (reference sequence).

This clone was detected only once. This sequence joins TRBV2 and TRBJ1-4; 8 bases align to TRBD1. V was pared by 8 bases and J by 5 bases, with 4 bases of the junction left unmatched. In germline, CDR1 is SNHLY, CDR2 FYNNEI. The CDR3 sequence is 13 residues long. The CDR3 bases are TGTGCCAGCTTCACAGGGGGGAATGAAAAACTGTTTTTT. Amino acids: CASFTGGNEKLFF.

This clone has just one count. The chain recombines TRBV7-9 with TRBJ2-2; 12 nucleotides align to TRBD2. The CDR3 is 16 residues long. Germline trimming cut 5 bases from V and 5 bases from J; bases unmatched to any gene: 6. Germline V gene sequence: CDR1 SEHNR, CDR2 FQNEAQ (reference sequence). CDR3 bases: TGTGCCAGCAGCCCTCTAGCGGGGGGGCGTACCGGGGAGCTGTTTTTT. Translated, it gives CASSPLAGGRTGELFF.

The chain combines TRBV18 with TRBJ1-2; 7 bases line up with TRBD1. From germline, CDR1 is KGHSH and CDR2 LQKENI. Unmatched junction bases numbered 7, after V lost 0 bases and J lost 0 bases. The CDR3 is 17 residues long. The CDR3 coding sequence is TGTGCCAGCTCACCACCCCCCGGGACAGTAGCTAACTATGGCTACACCTTC. Translating gives CASSPPPGTVANYGYTF. The full variable domain, rest sourced from reference TRBV18 and TRBJ1-2, is NAGVMQNPRHLVRRRGQEARLRCSPMKGHSHVYWYRQLPEEGLKFMVYLQKENIIDESGMPKERFSAEFPKEGPSILRIQQVVRGDSAAYFCASSPPPGTVANYGYTFGSGTRLTVV.

This clone was seen a few times. The chain is built from TRBV5-4 and TRBJ2-5; D might be TRBD2 (7 bases). This CDR3 spans 16 amino acids. V lost 3 bases and J 2 bases, leaving 17 bases between the germline ends. CDR1 and CDR2 (germline): SGHNT, YYREEE (reference sequence). The CDR3 spells CASSWWGGLPQETQYF. DNA of the CDR3: TGTGCCAGCAGCTGGTGGGGGGGGCTTCCGCAAGAGACCCAGTACTTC.

The chain joins TRBV6-5 to TRBJ1-5; TRBD1 might be the D (6 bases). The CDR3 spans 15 residues. Germline V lookup: CDR1 MNHEY, CDR2 SVGAGI. V was shortened by 4 bases and J by 3 bases, with 13 bases between the two germline ends. CDR3 region: CASSSTGIYNQPQHF. In DNA, the CDR3 is TGTGCCAGCAGTTCTACAGGGATTTACAATCAGCCCCAGCATTTT.

The V and J genes are TRBV25-1 and TRBJ2-5; no reliable D call. Germline V CDR1 and CDR2: MGHDK, SYGVNS. V lost 4 bases, J lost 4 bases, and 7 bases lay in between. This CDR3 spans 12 amino acids. The CDR3 here is CASSGPRETQYF. The CDR3 nucleotides are TGTGCCAGCAGTGGTCCCCGAGAGACCCAGTACTTC.

This chain uses TRBV4-3 with TRBJ1-5, with no clear D. Germline loops: CDR1 LGHNA, CDR2 YSLEER. V lost 0 bases and J 0 bases, leaving 6 bases between the germline ends. This CDR3 has 15 amino acids. DNA for the CDR3: TGCGCCAGCAGCCAAGACCCCATTAGCAATCAGCCCCAGCATTTT. Its protein is CASSQDPISNQPQHF.

The V and J genes are TRBV7-2 and TRBJ2-3; TRBD2 aligns across 12 bases. This CDR3 spans 16 amino acids. Germline V gene sequence: CDR1 SGHTA, CDR2 FQGNSA. V dropped 4 bases and J dropped 5; count of bases not matched to a gene: 7. The CDR3 is CASSSSSGGAGDTQYF. In nucleotides, the CDR3 is TGTGCCAGCAGCTCCTCTAGCGGGGGGGCTGGAGATACGCAGTATTTT.

J is TRBJ2-2 and V is TRBV4-3, with no clear D. V was clipped by 4 bases and J by 7 bases, with 10 bases between them. This CDR3 has 13 residues. Germline lookup yields CDR1 LGHNA and CDR2 YSLEER. CDR3 sequence: CASSPDFGGELFF. Written as DNA, the CDR3 is TGCGCCAGCAGCCCAGATTTCGGCGGGGAGCTGTTTTTT.

Here the CDR3 reads CASSHRDPGELFF. CDR3 coding DNA: TGTGCCAGCAGCCACAGGGACCCCGGGGAGCTGTTTTTT. The chain has TRBV7-2 and TRBJ2-2; tentatively, D is TRBD1 (6 bases). The germline V gene has CDR1 SGHTA and CDR2 FQGNSA. CDR3 length: 13 amino acids. Trimming removed 5 bases at V and 6 bases at J, with 10 bases between.

J is TRBJ1-1 and V is TRBV2, with D possibly matching TRBD1 (6 bases). Germline CDR1 reads SNHLY; CDR2 reads FYNNEI. V was clipped by 6 bases and J by 1 base, with 9 bases between them. The CDR3 length is 13 residues. The CDR3 protein is CASRAQGNTEAFF. The CDR3 nucleotides are TGTGCCAGCAGGGCACAGGGGAACACTGAAGCTTTCTTT.

This clone was counted a few times. This chain connects TRBV7-9 to TRBJ1-3, with 7 bases fitting TRBD1. The V and J ends lost 5 bases and 0 bases, in that order; junction bases with no gene match: 4. This CDR3 has 15 amino acids. Germline V gives CDR1 SEHNR, CDR2 FQNEAQ (reference sequence). CDR3 bases: TGTGCCAGCAGCCCCAGGGGGAACTCTGGAAACACCATATATTTT. Amino acids: CASSPRGNSGNTIYF.